This T cell receptor beta chain was found in a study of early stage breast cancer tumors. The CDR3 covers 14 residues. V lost 5 bases, J lost 4 bases, and 6 bases stayed unmatched. The germline gives CDR1 SQVTM, CDR2 ANQGSEA. The data were produced by immunoSEQ multiplex PCR, yet TCRdb's version contains in-frame clones alone and is incomplete. This table has roughly 30,000 clones, just under 85% appearing once. This chain joins TRBV29-1 and TRBJ1-2, with TRBD1 matching 11 bases. Sequencing used blood. The sequence was collected from a person aged 45 to 59 with breast cancer. In nucleotides, the CDR3 is TGCAGCGTTACCGGACAGGGGGCCGGCTATGGCTACACCTTC. This gives the protein CSVTGQGAGYGYTF.